This T cell receptor beta chain appears in the sequencing data of a study of CD8+CD57+ T cells in acquired aplastic anemia. Genomic DNA, serving as template, underwent TCR beta VDJ and CDR3 profiling. TCRdb recomputed calls from the reads with MiXCR, one row per CDR3 protein. The data hold over 200,000 distinct CDR3 sequences, with over 55% observed a single time. The TCR originated in a human donor in good health. Sequences were obtained from sorted CD4+, CD8+, or CD8+CD57+ T cells (not recorded which) from PBMCs.

In DNA, the CDR3 is TGTGCCAGCAGCTTAGAGGCAGACTCTGGAAACACCATATATTTT. Translated, it gives CASSLEADSGNTIYF. The chain employs TRBV7-6 and TRBJ1-3, with D unresolved. With 1 base removed from V and 0 bases from J, the gap between germline ends came to 7 bases. CDR3 length: 15 residues. Germline values: CDR1 SGHVS, CDR2 FNYEAQ.